Below are 28 T cell receptor beta chains sequenced from a single sample in a study of PD-L1 blockade in urothelial cancer. The protocol was immunoSEQ multiplex PCR, while the TCRdb copy is restricted to in-frame clones and leaves out a portion. The sample consists of 86,000 or so clones, around 85% of them appearing once. Time point defined: pretreatment peripheral blood. The specimen comprised PBMCs, sampled around atezolizumab (anti-PD-L1) treatment. All receptors come from a man aged 55 to 70 with urothelial cancer.

V gene TRBV11-2 combines with J gene TRBJ2-1; maybe TRBD2 (5 bases). Germline V CDR1 and CDR2: SGHAT, FQNNGV. This CDR3 is 15 amino acids long. V was trimmed by 1 base and J by 5 bases, leaving 12 bases between them. CDR3 coding DNA: TGTGCCAGCAGCTTAGCCGGGGTTAATGACAATGAGCAGTTCTTC. Residues: CASSLAGVNDNEQFF. Full variable domain (missing parts from reference TRBV11-2 and TRBJ2-1): EAGVAQSPRYKIIEKRQSVAFWCNPISGHATLYWYQQILGQGPKLLIQFQNNGVVDDSQLPKDRFSAERLKGVDSTLKIQPAKLEDSAVYLCASSLAGVNDNEQFFGPGTRLTVL.

Comment on this clone: Sequence at one end of the junction differs from germline and may be a read error. This chain uses TRBV7-2 with TRBJ2-3; unclear D gene. The length of the CDR3 is 13 residues. The germline gives CDR1 SGHTA, CDR2 FQGNSA. For the CDR3, the DNA is TGTGCCAGCAGCTTAGCGCGGCTAGTGGAAAATTTTTTT. Translated: CASSLARLVENFF. Combining the CDR3 with reference TRBV7-2 and TRBJ2-3 gives the whole variable domain GAGVSQSPSNKVTEKGKDVELRCDPISGHTALYWYRQSLGQGLEFLIYFQGNSAPDKSGLPSDRFSAERTGGSVSTLTIQRTQQEDSAVYLCASSLARLVENFFGPGTRLTVL.

The chain carries TRBV18 and TRBJ2-7, with 9 bases matching TRBD1. The CDR3 is 15 amino acids. Germline values: CDR1 KGHSH, CDR2 LQKENI. V lost 1 base and J lost 6; bases outside the gene matches: 7. CDR3 coding DNA: TGTGCCAGCTCACCACTGGGACAGGGTAATCGCGAGCAGTACTTC. Protein sequence: CASSPLGQGNREQYF.

This chain links TRBV19 with TRBJ2-5; 7 nucleotides agree with TRBD1. Germline trimming cut 2 bases from V and 3 bases from J; bases unmatched to any gene: 6. The germline CDR1 and CDR2 sequences are LNHDA and SQIVND (reference sequence). The CDR3 is made up of 15 amino acids. The chain's CDR3 is CASSIQTGREETQYF. DNA for the CDR3: TGTGCCAGTAGTATACAGACAGGGCGGGAAGAGACCCAGTACTTC.

The chain combines TRBV20-1 with TRBJ1-1, with TRBD1 as a possible D gene (5 bases). CDR1 and CDR2 (germline): DFQATT, SNEGSKA (reference sequence). Trimming removed 3 bases at V and 7 bases at J, with 9 bases between. The CDR3 sequence is 11 residues long. For the CDR3, the DNA is TGCAGTGCTAGCAGACAGAATGAAGCTTTCTTT. Translated: CSASRQNEAFF.

Here the CDR3 DNA reads TGTGCCAGCAGGACAGGGTCCTACGAGCAGTACTTC. Its translation is CASRTGSYEQYF. The rearrangement joins TRBV7-9 to TRBJ2-7; TRBD1 agrees at 7 bases. CDR1 SEHNR and CDR2 FQNEAQ come from the germline V gene (reference sequence). V lost 6 bases, J lost 1 base, and 0 bases stayed unmatched. The CDR3 runs to 12 residues.

The chain employs TRBV29-1 and TRBJ1-5, with TRBD1 matching 9 bases. Per the germline V gene, CDR1 is SQVTM and CDR2 is ANQGSEA. The CDR3 sequence is 14 residues long. The V gene end was trimmed by 5 bases and the J gene end by 4 bases; junction bases not matched to a gene: 6. Here the CDR3 DNA reads TGCAGCGTTTGGACAGGGGCGTCAAATCAGCCCCAGCATTTT. This encodes CSVWTGASNQPQHF.

The V and J genes are TRBV6-6 and TRBJ1-6, with 12 nucleotides matching TRBD1. With V trimmed by 6 bases and J by 8 bases, 8 bases remained unmatched. The CDR3 loop spans 16 amino acids. Germline values: CDR1 MNHNY, CDR2 SVGAGI (reference sequence). In nucleotides, the CDR3 is TGTGCCAGCAGACCGGGACAGGGGGCTACCTATTCACCCCTCCACTTT. Its translation: CASRPGQGATYSPLHF.

V gene TRBV10-3 combines with J gene TRBJ2-7, with D possibly being TRBD2 (7 bases). CDR3 length: 18 residues. V gave up 11 bases and J gave up 2 bases, with 31 bases separating them. The V gene's germline CDR1 is ENHRY and CDR2 SYGVKD. This CDR3 reads CAAYGGQGSPFLTYEQYF. In nucleotides, the CDR3 is TGTGCCGCATACGGGGGGCAGGGGAGCCCCTTTTTGACCTACGAGCAGTACTTC.

This clone occurred once. The gene calls are TRBV7-2 and TRBJ2-2; TRBD2 matches 7 bases. Germline V gene sequence: CDR1 SGHTA, CDR2 FQGNSA. The length of the CDR3 is 14 residues. With V trimmed by 5 bases and J by 4 bases, 4 bases remained unmatched. CDR3 bases: TGTGCCAGCAGCGCGGGACTATTCACCGGGGAGCTGTTTTTT. Its translation: CASSAGLFTGELFF. Full variable domain (outside the CDR3, taken from reference TRBV7-2 and TRBJ2-2): GAGVSQSPSNKVTEKGKDVELRCDPISGHTALYWYRQSLGQGLEFLIYFQGNSAPDKSGLPSDRFSAERTGGSVSTLTIQRTQQEDSAVYLCASSAGLFTGELFFGEGSRLTVL.

This chain uses TRBV5-1 with TRBJ1-2; D remains ambiguous. V lost 0 bases, J lost 5 bases, and 11 bases lay in between. Germline CDR1 and CDR2: SGHRS and YFSETQ. This CDR3 has 14 residues. The CDR3 protein is CASSLAPDLYGYTF. The CDR3 DNA sequence: TGCGCCAGCAGCTTGGCCCCAGACTTATATGGCTACACCTTC.

This sequence joins TRBV28 and TRBJ2-7; D remains unclear. The V gene lost 7 bases and the J gene lost 4 bases, with 11 bases spanning the gap. Per the germline V gene, CDR1 is MDHEN and CDR2 is SYDVKM. The CDR3 is 12 residues long. In DNA form, the CDR3 reads TGTGCCAGCACCGATAGTAGTTACGAGCAGTACTTC. As protein: CASTDSSYEQYF.

This clone was seen just once. V gene TRBV6-6 combines with J gene TRBJ2-7, with 9 bases lining up with TRBD1. The V segment lost 5 bases and the J segment 3 bases; nucleotides outside the gene matches: 8. Per the germline V gene, CDR1 is MNHNY and CDR2 is SVGAGI (reference sequence). The CDR3 spans 15 residues. The CDR3 spells CASSLRDRAVYEQYF. Written as DNA, the CDR3 is TGTGCCAGCAGTCTCCGGGACAGGGCGGTCTACGAGCAGTACTTC.

The chain combines TRBV5-1 with TRBJ1-2, with TRBD1 matching 7 bases. Germline V gene sequence: CDR1 SGHRS, CDR2 YFSETQ. CDR3 size: 14 residues. With V trimmed by 5 bases and J by 0 bases, 4 bases remained unmatched. The CDR3 sequence is CASSRQGTNYGYTF. The CDR3 DNA reads TGCGCCAGCAGTCGACAGGGAACTAACTATGGCTACACCTTC.

V usage is TRBV5-1 and J usage is TRBJ1-4; D possibly corresponds to TRBD1 (5 bases). CDR3 length: 14 residues. CDR1 is SGHRS and CDR2 is YFSETQ in the germline V gene. V was pared by 5 bases and J by 0 bases, with 8 bases between. The CDR3 coding sequence is TGCGCCAGCAGGGGGGGGGCAACTAATGAAAAACTGTTTTTT. Amino acid sequence: CASRGGATNEKLFF.

The rearrangement links TRBV9 to TRBJ1-2; D unresolved. The CDR3 length is 13 residues. Germline V lookup: CDR1 SGDLS, CDR2 YYNGEE. Trimming took off 3 bases at V and 4 bases at J, with 10 bases between the two ends. The CDR3 nucleotides are TGTGCCAGCAGCGGGATTAGCGGCTATGGCTACACCTTC. Amino acid sequence: CASSGISGYGYTF.

V gene TRBV5-1 combines with J gene TRBJ2-3; 7 bases map to TRBD1. CDR1 is SGHRS and CDR2 is YFSETQ in the germline V gene. This CDR3 has 14 residues. With 4 bases clipped from V and 0 bases from J, the junction kept 2 bases outside the gene matches. The CDR3 DNA reads TGCGCCAGCAGCCCACAGGGGAGCACAGATACGCAGTATTTT. Amino acid sequence: CASSPQGSTDTQYF.

V gene TRBV7-3 combines with J gene TRBJ2-3; 8 bases fit TRBD1. The CDR3 covers 14 residues. V gave up 4 bases and J gave up 5 bases; unmatched junction bases: 5. Germline V gene data show CDR1 as SGHTA and CDR2 as FQGTGA. The DNA of the CDR3 is TGTGCCAGCAGCTCGACAGGGGTGAGAGATACGCAGTATTTT. It is translated as CASSSTGVRDTQYF.

This clone showed up just a few times. The genes are TRBV30 and TRBJ1-3; the D gene is possibly TRBD1 (6 bases). This CDR3 comprises 12 residues. The V end lost 4 bases, the J end lost 4 bases, and 8 bases lay between the germline ends. CDR1 and CDR2 (germline): GTSNPN, SVGIG (reference sequence). Written as DNA, the CDR3 is TGTGCCTGGAACAGGGTCGGAAACACCATATATTTT. Its translation: CAWNRVGNTIYF.

The rearrangement links TRBV6-1 to TRBJ2-7; TRBD1 agrees at 8 bases. CDR3 length: 14 amino acids. V lost 7 bases and J lost 4; bases outside the gene matches: 9. Germline CDR1 and CDR2: MNHNS and SASEGT. The CDR3 sequence: CASIARQGQYEQYF. The DNA for the CDR3 is TGTGCCAGCATAGCTCGACAGGGGCAATACGAGCAGTACTTC.

The J gene is TRBJ1-4, the V gene TRBV27; maybe TRBD1 (6 bases). Trimming took off 3 bases at V and 2 bases at J, with 10 bases between the two ends. Germline lookup yields CDR1 MNHEY and CDR2 SMNVEV (reference sequence). CDR3 length: 15 residues. This chain's CDR3 is CASSLRGGTNEKLFF. The CDR3, as DNA: TGTGCCAGCAGTTTGAGGGGGGGGACTAATGAAAAACTGTTTTTT.

The rearrangement links TRBV5-4 to TRBJ1-2, with TRBD1 matching 9 bases. V lost 4 bases and J lost 8; bases outside the gene matches: 18. Germline assignment: CDR1 SGHNT and CDR2 YYREEE (reference sequence). The CDR3 spans 17 residues. The CDR3 loop reads CASSPDRTGAGGRGYTF. The DNA for the CDR3 is TGTGCCAGCAGCCCGGACAGGACAGGGGCTGGAGGGCGCGGCTACACCTTC.

J is TRBJ1-3 and V is TRBV7-9, with D hard to call. Between the trimmed V and J ends, which lost 6 bases and 1 base, there was a span of 7 bases. Looked up from germline, CDR1 is SEHNR and CDR2 is FQNEAQ (reference sequence). The CDR3 runs to 13 residues. Here the CDR3 reads CASSPVSGNTIYF. For the CDR3, the DNA is TGTGCCAGCAGTCCCGTATCTGGAAACACCATATATTTT.

This chain links TRBV6-6 with TRBJ1-1; TRBD1 might be the D (6 bases). The V end lost 2 bases, the J end lost 4 bases, and 14 bases lay between the germline ends. This CDR3 has 15 amino acids. Germline assignment: CDR1 MNHNY and CDR2 SVGAGI (reference sequence). This CDR3 is CASSYTTGRGTEAFF. The CDR3 DNA sequence: TGTGCCAGCAGTTACACCACAGGGAGGGGCACTGAAGCTTTCTTT.

This chain joins TRBV18 and TRBJ2-2, with 9 bases matching TRBD1. This CDR3 spans 16 amino acids. J was trimmed by 5 bases and V by 6 bases; bases with no gene match: 10. Germline loops: CDR1 KGHSH, CDR2 LQKENI. The CDR3 reads CASSPYRGRGTGELFF. CDR3 bases: TGTGCCAGCTCCCCCTACAGGGGGCGCGGGACCGGGGAGCTGTTTTTT.

V and J are TRBV4-2 and TRBJ2-7; 11 bases align to TRBD1. Germline loops: CDR1 LGHNA, CDR2 YNFKEQ. V lost 0 bases, J lost 3 bases, and 7 bases stayed unmatched. The CDR3 has 17 residues. This chain's CDR3 is CASSQDRSGTGGYEQYF. CDR3 nucleotides: TGTGCCAGCAGCCAAGATCGAAGTGGGACAGGGGGCTACGAGCAGTACTTC.

The rearrangement joins TRBV5-1 to TRBJ1-1, with 10 bases fitting TRBD1. CDR1 and CDR2 (germline): SGHRS, YFSETQ. The junction had 13 bases not matched to a gene; V was cut back by 4 bases and J by 4 bases. The CDR3 runs to 17 residues. The CDR3 sequence: CASSILPGQGIGTEAFF. The CDR3 DNA follows: TGCGCCAGCAGCATCCTACCGGGACAGGGGATCGGCACTGAAGCTTTCTTT.

The gene calls are TRBV5-1 and TRBJ2-5, with 14 bases that match TRBD2. Germline loops: CDR1 SGHRS, CDR2 YFSETQ. The CDR3 is 18 amino acids. V lost 4 bases, J lost 2 bases, and 10 bases stayed unmatched. The CDR3, as DNA: TGCGCCAGCAGCCCAGGACTAGCGGGAGGCGGATTTCAAGAGACCCAGTACTTC. Translation gives CASSPGLAGGGFQETQYF.